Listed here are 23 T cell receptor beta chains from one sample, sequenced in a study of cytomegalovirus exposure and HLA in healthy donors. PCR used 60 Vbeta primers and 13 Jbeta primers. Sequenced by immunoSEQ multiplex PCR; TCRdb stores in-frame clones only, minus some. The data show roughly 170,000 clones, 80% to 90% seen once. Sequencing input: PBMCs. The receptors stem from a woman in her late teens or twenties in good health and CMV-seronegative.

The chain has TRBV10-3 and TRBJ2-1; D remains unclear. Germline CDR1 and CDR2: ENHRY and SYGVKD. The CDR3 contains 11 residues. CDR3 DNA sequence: TGTGCTTCGACTGGATCTAATGAGCAGTTCTTC. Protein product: CASTGSNEQFF.

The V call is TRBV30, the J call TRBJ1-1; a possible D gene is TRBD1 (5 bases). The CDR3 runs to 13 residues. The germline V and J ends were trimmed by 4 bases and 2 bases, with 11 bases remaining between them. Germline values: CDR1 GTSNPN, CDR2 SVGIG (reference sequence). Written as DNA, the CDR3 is TGTGCCTGGATTCGACAGCGAAACACTGAAGCTTTCTTT. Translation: CAWIRQRNTEAFF.

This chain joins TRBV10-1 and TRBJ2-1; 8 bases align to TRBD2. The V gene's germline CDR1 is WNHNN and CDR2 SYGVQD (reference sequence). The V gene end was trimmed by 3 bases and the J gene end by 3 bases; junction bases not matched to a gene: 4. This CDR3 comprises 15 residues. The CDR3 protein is CASSEREGRYNEQFF. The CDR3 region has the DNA TGCGCCAGCAGTGAACGGGAGGGACGCTACAATGAGCAGTTCTTC.

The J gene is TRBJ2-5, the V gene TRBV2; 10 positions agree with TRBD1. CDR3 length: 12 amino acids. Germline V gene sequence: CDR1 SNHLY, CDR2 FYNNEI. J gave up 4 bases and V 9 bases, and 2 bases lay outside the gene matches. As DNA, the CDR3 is TGTGCCAGAGACAGGGGGCGAGAGACCCAGTACTTC. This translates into CARDRGRETQYF.

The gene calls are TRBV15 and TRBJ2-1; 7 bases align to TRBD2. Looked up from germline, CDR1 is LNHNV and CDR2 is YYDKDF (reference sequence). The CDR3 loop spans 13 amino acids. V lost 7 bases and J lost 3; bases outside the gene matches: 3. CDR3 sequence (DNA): TGTGCCACCATGAGCGGGAACTACAATGAGCAGTTCTTC. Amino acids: CATMSGNYNEQFF.

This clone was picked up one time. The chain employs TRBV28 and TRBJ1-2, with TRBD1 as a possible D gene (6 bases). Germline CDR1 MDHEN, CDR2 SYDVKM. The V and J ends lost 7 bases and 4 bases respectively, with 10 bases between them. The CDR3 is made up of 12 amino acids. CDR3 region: CASMTGVYGYTF. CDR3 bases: TGTGCCAGCATGACAGGCGTCTATGGCTACACCTTC.

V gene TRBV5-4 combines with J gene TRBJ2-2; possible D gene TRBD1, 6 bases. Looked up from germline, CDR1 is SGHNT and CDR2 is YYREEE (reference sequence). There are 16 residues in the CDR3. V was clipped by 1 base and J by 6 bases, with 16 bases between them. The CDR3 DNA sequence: TGTGCCAGCAGCTTGAGGACCGGTGGGGGCCCCGGGGAGCTGTTTTTT. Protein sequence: CASSLRTGGGPGELFF.

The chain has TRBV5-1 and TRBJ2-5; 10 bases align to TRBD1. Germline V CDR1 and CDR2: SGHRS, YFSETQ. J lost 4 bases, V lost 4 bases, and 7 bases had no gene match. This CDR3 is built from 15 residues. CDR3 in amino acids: CASSKGTGDRETQYF. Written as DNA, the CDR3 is TGCGCCAGCAGCAAGGGGACAGGGGATCGAGAGACCCAGTACTTC.

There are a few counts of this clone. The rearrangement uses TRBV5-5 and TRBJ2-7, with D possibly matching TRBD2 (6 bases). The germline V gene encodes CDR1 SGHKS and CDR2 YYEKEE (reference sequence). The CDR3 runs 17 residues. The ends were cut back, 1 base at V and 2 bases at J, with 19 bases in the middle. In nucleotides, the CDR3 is TGTGCCAGCAGCTTGCAAATCAAGGCTGCGGGGACCTACGAGCAGTACTTC. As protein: CASSLQIKAAGTYEQYF.

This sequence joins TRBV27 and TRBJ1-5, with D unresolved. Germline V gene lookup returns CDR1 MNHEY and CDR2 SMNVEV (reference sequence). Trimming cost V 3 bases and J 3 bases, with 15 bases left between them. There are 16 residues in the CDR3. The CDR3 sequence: CASSLRGQLDNQPQHF. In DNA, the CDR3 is TGTGCCAGCAGTTTGCGAGGTCAGTTAGACAATCAGCCCCAGCATTTT.

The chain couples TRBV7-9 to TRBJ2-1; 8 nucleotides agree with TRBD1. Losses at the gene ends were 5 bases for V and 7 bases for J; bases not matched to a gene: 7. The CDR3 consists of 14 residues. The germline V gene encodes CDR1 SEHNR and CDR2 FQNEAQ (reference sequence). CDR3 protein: CASSPRQGANEQFF. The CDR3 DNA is TGTGCCAGCAGCCCCCGGCAGGGGGCAAATGAGCAGTTCTTC. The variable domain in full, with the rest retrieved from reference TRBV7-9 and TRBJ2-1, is DTGVSQNPRHKITKRGQNVTFRCDPISEHNRLYWYRQTLGQGPEFLTYFQNEAQLEKSRLLSDRFSAERPKGSFSTLEIQRTEQGDSAMYLCASSPRQGANEQFFGPGTRLTVL.

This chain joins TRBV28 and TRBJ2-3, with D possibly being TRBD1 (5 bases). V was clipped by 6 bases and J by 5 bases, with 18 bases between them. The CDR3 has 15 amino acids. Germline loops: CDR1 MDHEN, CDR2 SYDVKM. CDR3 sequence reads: CASRGQGFVLDTQYF. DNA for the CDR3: TGTGCCAGCAGAGGCCAGGGATTCGTACTAGATACGCAGTATTTT.

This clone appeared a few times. CDR3 sequence reads: CASSTKLSSTDTQYF. In nucleotides, the CDR3 is TGTGCCAGCAGTACCAAACTTTCTAGCACAGATACGCAGTATTTT. The chain combines TRBV2 with TRBJ2-3; D call uncertain. There are 15 residues in the CDR3. Germline V gene sequence: CDR1 SNHLY, CDR2 FYNNEI. V was shortened by 5 bases and J by 0 bases, with 12 bases between the two germline ends. Full variable domain (missing parts from reference TRBV2 and TRBJ2-3): EPEVTQTPSHQVTQMGQEVILRCVPISNHLYFYWYRQILGQKVEFLVSFYNNEISEKSEIFDDQFSVERPDGSNFTLKIRSTKLEDSAMYFCASSTKLSSTDTQYFGPGTRLTVL.

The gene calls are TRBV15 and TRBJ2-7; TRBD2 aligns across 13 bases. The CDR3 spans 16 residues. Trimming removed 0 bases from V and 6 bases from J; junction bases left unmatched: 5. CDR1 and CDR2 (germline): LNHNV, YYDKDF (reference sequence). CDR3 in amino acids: CATSRDRGLAGAEQYF. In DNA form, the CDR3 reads TGTGCCACCAGCAGAGATCGAGGACTAGCGGGAGCCGAGCAGTACTTC.

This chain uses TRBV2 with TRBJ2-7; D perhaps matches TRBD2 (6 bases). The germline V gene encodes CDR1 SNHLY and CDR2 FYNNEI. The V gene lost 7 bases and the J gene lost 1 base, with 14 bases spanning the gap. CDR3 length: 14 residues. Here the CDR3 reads CASKGTASSYEQYF. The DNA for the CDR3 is TGTGCCAGCAAAGGGACTGCCTCTTCCTACGAGCAGTACTTC.

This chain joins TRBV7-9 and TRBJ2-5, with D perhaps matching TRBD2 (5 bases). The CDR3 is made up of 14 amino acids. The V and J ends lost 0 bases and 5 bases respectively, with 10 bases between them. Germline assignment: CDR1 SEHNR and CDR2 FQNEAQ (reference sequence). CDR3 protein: CASSLAGGGETQYF. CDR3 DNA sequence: TGTGCCAGCAGCTTAGCCGGAGGCGGGGAGACCCAGTACTTC.

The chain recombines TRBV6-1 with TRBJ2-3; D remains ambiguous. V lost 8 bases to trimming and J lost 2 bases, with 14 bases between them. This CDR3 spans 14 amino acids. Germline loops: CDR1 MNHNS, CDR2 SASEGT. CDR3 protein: CASVVAGPTDTQYF. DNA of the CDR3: TGTGCCAGCGTGGTAGCCGGCCCCACAGATACGCAGTATTTT.

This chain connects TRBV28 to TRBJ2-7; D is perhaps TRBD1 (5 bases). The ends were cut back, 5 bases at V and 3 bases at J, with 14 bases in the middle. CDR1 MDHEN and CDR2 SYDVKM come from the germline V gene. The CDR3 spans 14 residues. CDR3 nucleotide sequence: TGTGCCAGCAGTCTCCTAGGGGAAAACTACGAGCAGTACTTC. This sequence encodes CASSLLGENYEQYF.

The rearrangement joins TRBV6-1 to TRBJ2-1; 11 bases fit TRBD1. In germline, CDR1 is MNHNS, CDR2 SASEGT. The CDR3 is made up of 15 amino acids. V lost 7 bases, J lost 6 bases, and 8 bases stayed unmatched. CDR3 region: CASKFGQGAGNEQFF. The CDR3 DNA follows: TGTGCCAGCAAATTCGGACAGGGGGCTGGCAATGAGCAGTTCTTC.

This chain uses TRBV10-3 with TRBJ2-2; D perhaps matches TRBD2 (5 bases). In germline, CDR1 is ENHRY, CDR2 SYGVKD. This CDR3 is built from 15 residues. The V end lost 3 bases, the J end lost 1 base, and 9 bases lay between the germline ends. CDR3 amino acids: CAISEVGRNTGELFF. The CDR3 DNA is TGTGCCATCAGTGAAGTTGGGAGGAACACCGGGGAGCTGTTTTTT.

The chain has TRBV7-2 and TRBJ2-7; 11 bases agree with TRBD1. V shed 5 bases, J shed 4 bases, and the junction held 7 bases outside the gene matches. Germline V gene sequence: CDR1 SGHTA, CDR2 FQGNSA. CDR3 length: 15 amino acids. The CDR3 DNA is TGTGCCAGCAGCCGACGGACAGGGGGCATTTACGAGCAGTACTTC. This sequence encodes CASSRRTGGIYEQYF.

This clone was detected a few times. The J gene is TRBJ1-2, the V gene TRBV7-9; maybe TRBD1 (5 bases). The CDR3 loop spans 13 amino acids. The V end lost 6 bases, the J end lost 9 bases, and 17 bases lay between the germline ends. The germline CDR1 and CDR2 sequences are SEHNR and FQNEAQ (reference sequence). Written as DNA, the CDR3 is TGTGCCAGCAGTTCAGACAGTGCAATTAGCTACACCTTC. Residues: CASSSDSAISYTF.

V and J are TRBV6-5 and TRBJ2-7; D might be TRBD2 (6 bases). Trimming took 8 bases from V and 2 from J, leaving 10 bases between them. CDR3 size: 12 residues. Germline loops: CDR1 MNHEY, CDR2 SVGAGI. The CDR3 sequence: CASGDSAYEQYF. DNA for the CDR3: TGTGCCAGCGGGGACTCCGCCTACGAGCAGTACTTC.